The 13 T cell receptor beta chains below all came from one sample that was sequenced in a study of CD8+CD57+ T cells in acquired aplastic anemia. Profiling of TCR beta VDJ combinations and CDR3 sequences used genomic DNA as template. One entry per CDR3 protein, called by TCRdb with MiXCR from the reads. The sample carries under 200,000 distinct CDR3 sequences, about 60% recorded once. Input material: sorted CD4+, CD8+, or CD8+CD57+ T cells (not recorded which) from PBMCs. The origin of the receptors is a human donor in good health.

V and J are TRBV2 and TRBJ1-4; D is perhaps TRBD1 (5 bases). V lost 1 base and J lost 17, with 17 bases in between. This CDR3 is 13 amino acids long. CDR1 is SNHLY, CDR2 FYNNEI, per germline. The CDR3 DNA sequence: TGTGCCAGCAGTGAAGAGGGACTGCGGCCTGAATTTTTT. The encoded protein is CASSEEGLRPEFF.

V usage is TRBV19 and J usage is TRBJ1-1; 7 nucleotides agree with TRBD1. The germline V gene has CDR1 LNHDA and CDR2 SQIVND (reference sequence). This CDR3 has 15 residues. J lost 0 bases, V lost 5 bases, and 6 bases had no gene match. The CDR3 loop is CASSQADRMNTEAFF. CDR3 nucleotides: TGTGCCAGTAGTCAGGCGGACAGGATGAACACTGAAGCTTTCTTT.

As regards this clonotype: A read error is possible here, since a much larger clone lies one base away. V usage is TRBV12-3 or TRBV12-4 and J usage is TRBJ2-5; D is unclear. V was clipped by 11 bases and J by 0 bases, with 19 bases between them. The CDR3 loop spans 15 amino acids. The CDR3 DNA sequence: TGTGCCGGCACGGCCGGGCTGCAGTACCAAGAGACCCAGTACTTC. The encoded protein is CAGTAGLQYQETQYF.

V and J are TRBV2 and TRBJ2-7; TRBD2 aligns across 10 bases. J was trimmed by 3 bases and V by 1 base; bases with no gene match: 0. Germline V gene sequence: CDR1 SNHLY, CDR2 FYNNEI. The CDR3 is 14 residues long. The CDR3 region is CASSEGTSGYEQYF. CDR3 nucleotides: TGTGCCAGCAGTGAAGGGACTAGCGGCTACGAGCAGTACTTC.

This clonotype has a count of ten or more. V usage is TRBV24-1 and J usage is TRBJ1-2; perhaps TRBD1 as D (5 bases). The CDR3 is 14 residues long. Germline V gives CDR1 KGHDR, CDR2 SFDVKD. Trimming took 3 bases from V and 8 from J, leaving 15 bases between them. This CDR3 is CATSDRSRAKGYTF. The CDR3 DNA reads as TGTGCCACCAGTGATCGGAGCAGGGCTAAAGGCTACACCTTC.

This clonotype has a count of ten or more. V usage is TRBV6-2 or TRBV6-3 and J usage is TRBJ2-7, with TRBD2 identical over 12 bases. Germline V gives CDR1 MNHEY, CDR2 SVGEGT. J was trimmed by 3 bases and V by 0 bases; bases with no gene match: 3. The CDR3 runs to 16 residues. The CDR3 nucleotides are TGTGCCAGCAGTTACTCTACGACTAGCGGGAGCTACGAGCAGTACTTC. The encoded protein is CASSYSTTSGSYEQYF.

The V gene is TRBV4-1, the J gene TRBJ1-1; possibly TRBD1 for D (5 bases). Trimming pared 3 bases from V and 1 base from J, leaving 15 bases between. CDR3 length: 16 residues. Germline V gives CDR1 MGHRA, CDR2 YSYEKL. For the CDR3, the DNA is TGCGCCAGCAGCCACCCCCCGAAGGGGCCGAACACTGAAGCTTTCTTT. It specifies CASSHPPKGPNTEAFF.

The genes are TRBV7-8 and TRBJ2-2, with TRBD1 matching over 10 bases. From germline, CDR1 is SGHVS and CDR2 FQNEAQ. With V trimmed by 7 bases and J by 5 bases, 7 bases remained unmatched. The CDR3 consists of 15 residues. In DNA form, the CDR3 reads TGTGCCAGCAACGGACAGGGGGGGGGGACCGGGGAGCTGTTTTTT. Amino acid sequence: CASNGQGGGTGELFF. Together with reference TRBV7-8 and TRBJ2-2, the CDR3 gives the full variable domain: GAGVSQSPRYKVAKRGQDVALRCDPISGHVSLFWYQQALGQGPEFLTYFQNEAQLDKSGLPSDRFFAERPEGSVSTLKIQRTQQEDSAVYLCASNGQGGGTGELFFGEGSRLTVL.

The genes are TRBV7-3 and TRBJ2-2; no clear D. In germline, CDR1 is SGHTA, CDR2 FQGTGA. V lost 2 bases and J 4 bases, leaving 14 bases between the germline ends. This CDR3 has 16 residues. CDR3 DNA sequence: TGTGCCAGCAGCTTAGAACTCTCCTCGAGCACCGGGGAGCTGTTTTTT. Residues: CASSLELSSSTGELFF.

V gene TRBV24-1 combines with J gene TRBJ1-1, with no clear D. Germline V gene sequence: CDR1 KGHDR, CDR2 SFDVKD. The V and J ends lost 1 base and 2 bases respectively, with 4 bases between them. The CDR3 runs to 13 residues. CDR3 nucleotide sequence: TGTGCCACCAGTGATTTCCCAAACACTGAAGCTTTCTTT. Its translation: CATSDFPNTEAFF.

This clonotype was seen many times. V gene TRBV2 combines with J gene TRBJ1-1; 10 bases are a match to TRBD1. CDR1 and CDR2 (germline): SNHLY, FYNNEI. The CDR3 length is 14 residues. The ends lost 10 bases at V and 5 bases at J; junction bases unmatched: 10. The CDR3 sequence is CAIRGQGRGTEAFF. The CDR3 coding sequence is TGTGCCATCAGGGGACAGGGGAGAGGGACTGAAGCTTTCTTT.

The V and J genes are TRBV5-1 and TRBJ2-7; D ambiguous. CDR1 and CDR2 from the germline V gene are SGHRS and YFSETQ. The V end lost 5 bases, the J end lost 0 bases, and 6 bases lay between the germline ends. The CDR3 has 12 amino acids. For the CDR3, the DNA is TGCGCCAGCAGTTCGAGCTCCTACGAGCAGTACTTC. Translated, it gives CASSSSSYEQYF.

This rearrangement joins TRBV7-2 to TRBJ2-3; a weak D match, TRBD2 (5 bases). Trimming pared 5 bases from V and 5 bases from J, leaving 11 bases between. In germline, CDR1 is SGHTA, CDR2 FQGNSA. The CDR3 extends over 13 amino acids. The CDR3 region is CASSLGREDTQYF. In DNA, the CDR3 is TGTGCCAGCAGCCTAGGGAGAGAAGATACGCAGTATTTT.